A selection of T cell receptor beta chains follows, all from one sample in a study of metastatic and nonmetastatic thyroid tumors. TCRdb recomputed clones from the PCR reads via MiXCR. The sample records over 25,000 clones, 15% being singletons. Input material: blood. These receptors all stem from a male donor with papillary thyroid cancer or a benign thyroid nodule (not recorded which). Some clones in this sample may be carry-over from other donors' samples. Both conserved end residues are part of each CDR3. The order of the fields is CDR3 DNA, CDR3 protein, V gene, D gene, clone size, J gene. The D gene is left open where the match is weak. Clone size appears in some rows only: once, few, many, or a class for an expanded clone.

cdr3_nt: TGCAGTGCTAGCTGGATCGGCGGGACAGCCACCTACGAGCAGTACTTC
cdr3_aa: CSASWIGGTATYEQYF
v_call: TRBV20-1
d_call: -
clone_size: -
j_call: TRBJ2-7

cdr3_nt: TGTGCCAGCTCCCGCGACAGTAGCGCAACTAATGAAAAACTGTTTTTT
cdr3_aa: CASSRDSSATNEKLFF
v_call: TRBV18
d_call: -
clone_size: many
j_call: TRBJ1-4

cdr3_nt: TGTGCCAGCAGTGAGAGACAGGTTTCTAATTCACCCCTCCACTTT
cdr3_aa: CASSERQVSNSPLHF
v_call: TRBV2
d_call: -
clone_size: many
j_call: TRBJ1-6

cdr3_nt: TGTGCCAGTAGCACTAGCGGGGGTAGTGAGACCCAGTACTTC
cdr3_aa: CASSTSGGSETQYF
v_call: TRBV19
d_call: TRBD2
clone_size: many
j_call: TRBJ2-5

cdr3_nt: TGCAGTGCTAGAGAGGGAGGACAGGGGGAAAATTCACCCCTCCACTTT
cdr3_aa: CSAREGGQGENSPLHF
v_call: TRBV20-1
d_call: TRBD1
clone_size: -
j_call: TRBJ1-6

cdr3_nt: TGTGCCAGCAGCCTAAAGACATACACCGGGGAGCTGTTTTTT
cdr3_aa: CASSLKTYTGELFF
v_call: TRBV5-8
d_call: -
clone_size: -
j_call: TRBJ2-2

cdr3_nt: TGTGCCAGCAGCTTAAGAAGTGGGCAGTCTACCTATGGCTACACCTTC
cdr3_aa: CASSLRSGQSTYGYTF
v_call: TRBV11-2
d_call: -
clone_size: once
j_call: TRBJ1-2

cdr3_nt: TGCAGCGTTGGCTCAGGTGGGGACTACGAGCAGTACTTC
cdr3_aa: CSVGSGGDYEQYF
v_call: TRBV29-1
d_call: -
clone_size: many
j_call: TRBJ2-7

cdr3_nt: TGTGCCAGCAGCTTCGGGGCGGGAGGATCTAACGAGCAGTACTTC
cdr3_aa: CASSFGAGGSNEQYF
v_call: TRBV7-9
d_call: TRBD2
clone_size: -
j_call: TRBJ2-7

cdr3_nt: TGCGCCAGCAGCTTGGGACTAGCGGGGGGGCCGACCGAGACCCAGTACTTC
cdr3_aa: CASSLGLAGGPTETQYF
v_call: TRBV5-1
d_call: TRBD2
clone_size: many
j_call: TRBJ2-5

cdr3_nt: TGTGCCAGCAGCCCAGAGGCTTTGGGCGCGGGTCAGCCCCAGCATTTT
cdr3_aa: CASSPEALGAGQPQHF
v_call: TRBV27
d_call: -
clone_size: many
j_call: TRBJ1-5

cdr3_nt: TGTGCCAGCAGCCCTGGGGCAGACAGGGGGGTGGGTGGCTACACCTTC
cdr3_aa: CASSPGADRGVGGYTF
v_call: TRBV4-2
d_call: TRBD1
clone_size: -
j_call: TRBJ1-2

cdr3_nt: TGTGCCAGCAGTCTCCGGGACAGGGAAGATCAGCCCCAGCATTTT
cdr3_aa: CASSLRDREDQPQHF
v_call: TRBV6-1
d_call: TRBD1
clone_size: medium-sized
j_call: TRBJ1-5